Sequencing of this T cell receptor (beta chain) was carried out in a study of T cells in Graves' hyperthyroidism and ophthalmopathy. Template material for amplifying TCR beta CDR3 regions consisted of RNA transcripts. Using the HTBI primer set, a first-round RT-PCR was run on the TCR CDR3. TCRdb re-called the multiplex PCR reads with MiXCR, one entry per CDR3 protein. The sample has a few hundred thousand distinct CDR3 sequences; 40% to 55% are singletons. There are a few counts of this clonotype. The CDR3 runs 17 residues. Germline V gene lookup returns CDR1 LGHNA and CDR2 YNFKEQ. The germline V and J ends were trimmed by 1 base and 2 bases, with 14 bases remaining between them. It was uncontrolled infection, other autoimmune disease, pregnancy or lactation that excluded patients.

The V gene is TRBV4-2, the J gene TRBJ2-2, with D possibly being TRBD2 (5 bases). Material: peripheral blood or thyroid tissue (not recorded which). The origin of this receptor is an adult woman with Graves' disease, either hyperthyroidism or ophthalmopathy (not recorded which). The CDR3 coding sequence is TGTGCCAGCAGCCAAGGGGATATTAGCGCCAACACCGGGGAGCTGTTTTTT. Its translation is CASSQGDISANTGELFF.